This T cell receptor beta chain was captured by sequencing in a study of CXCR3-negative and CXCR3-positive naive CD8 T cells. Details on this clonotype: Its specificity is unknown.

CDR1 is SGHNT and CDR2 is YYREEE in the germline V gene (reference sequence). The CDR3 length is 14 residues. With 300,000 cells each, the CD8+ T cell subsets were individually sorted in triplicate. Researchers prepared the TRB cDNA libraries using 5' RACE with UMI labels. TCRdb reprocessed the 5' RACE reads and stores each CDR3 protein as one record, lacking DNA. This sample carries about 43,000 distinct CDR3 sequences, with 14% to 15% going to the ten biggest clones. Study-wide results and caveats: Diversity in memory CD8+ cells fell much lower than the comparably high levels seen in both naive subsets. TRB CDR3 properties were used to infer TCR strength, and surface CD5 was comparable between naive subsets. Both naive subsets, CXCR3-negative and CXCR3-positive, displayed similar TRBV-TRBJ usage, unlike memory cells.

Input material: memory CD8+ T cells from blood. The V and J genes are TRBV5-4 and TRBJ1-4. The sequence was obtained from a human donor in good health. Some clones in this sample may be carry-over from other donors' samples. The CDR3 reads CASCEVPTNEKLFF.